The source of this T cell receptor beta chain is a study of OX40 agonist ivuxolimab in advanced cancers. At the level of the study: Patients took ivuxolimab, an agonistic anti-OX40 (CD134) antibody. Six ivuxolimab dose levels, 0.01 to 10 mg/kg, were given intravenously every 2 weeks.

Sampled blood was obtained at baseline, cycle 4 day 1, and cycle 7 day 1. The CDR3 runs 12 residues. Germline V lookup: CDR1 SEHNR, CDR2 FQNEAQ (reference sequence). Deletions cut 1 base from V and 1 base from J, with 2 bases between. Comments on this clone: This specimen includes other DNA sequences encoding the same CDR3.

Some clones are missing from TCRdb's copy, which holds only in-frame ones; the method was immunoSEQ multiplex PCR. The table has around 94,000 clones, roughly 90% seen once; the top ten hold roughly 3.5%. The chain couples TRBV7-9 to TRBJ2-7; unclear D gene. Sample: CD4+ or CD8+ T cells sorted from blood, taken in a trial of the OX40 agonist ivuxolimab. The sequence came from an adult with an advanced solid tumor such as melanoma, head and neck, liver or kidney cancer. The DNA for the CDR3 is TGTGCCAGCAGCTTAGGTTCCTACGAGCAGTACTTC. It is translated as CASSLGSYEQYF. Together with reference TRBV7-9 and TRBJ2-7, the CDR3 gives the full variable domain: DTGVSQNPRHKITKRGQNVTFRCDPISEHNRLYWYRQTLGQGPEFLTYFQNEAQLEKSRLLSDRFSAERPKGSFSTLEIQRTEQGDSAMYLCASSLGSYEQYFGPGTRLTVT.